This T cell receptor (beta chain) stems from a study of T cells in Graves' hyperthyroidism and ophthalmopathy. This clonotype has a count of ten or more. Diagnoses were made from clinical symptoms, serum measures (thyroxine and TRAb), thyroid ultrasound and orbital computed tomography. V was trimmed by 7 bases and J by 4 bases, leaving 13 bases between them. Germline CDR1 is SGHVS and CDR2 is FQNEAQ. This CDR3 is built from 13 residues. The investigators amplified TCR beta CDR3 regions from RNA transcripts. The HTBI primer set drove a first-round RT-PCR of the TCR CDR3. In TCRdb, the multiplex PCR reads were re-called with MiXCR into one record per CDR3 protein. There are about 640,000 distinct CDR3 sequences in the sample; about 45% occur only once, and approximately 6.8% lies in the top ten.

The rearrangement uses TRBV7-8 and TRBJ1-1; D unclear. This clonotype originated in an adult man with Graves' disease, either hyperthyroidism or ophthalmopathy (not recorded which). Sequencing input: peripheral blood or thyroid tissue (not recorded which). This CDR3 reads CASTLYGGTEAFF. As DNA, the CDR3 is TGTGCCAGCACCCTATACGGAGGCACTGAAGCTTTCTTT.